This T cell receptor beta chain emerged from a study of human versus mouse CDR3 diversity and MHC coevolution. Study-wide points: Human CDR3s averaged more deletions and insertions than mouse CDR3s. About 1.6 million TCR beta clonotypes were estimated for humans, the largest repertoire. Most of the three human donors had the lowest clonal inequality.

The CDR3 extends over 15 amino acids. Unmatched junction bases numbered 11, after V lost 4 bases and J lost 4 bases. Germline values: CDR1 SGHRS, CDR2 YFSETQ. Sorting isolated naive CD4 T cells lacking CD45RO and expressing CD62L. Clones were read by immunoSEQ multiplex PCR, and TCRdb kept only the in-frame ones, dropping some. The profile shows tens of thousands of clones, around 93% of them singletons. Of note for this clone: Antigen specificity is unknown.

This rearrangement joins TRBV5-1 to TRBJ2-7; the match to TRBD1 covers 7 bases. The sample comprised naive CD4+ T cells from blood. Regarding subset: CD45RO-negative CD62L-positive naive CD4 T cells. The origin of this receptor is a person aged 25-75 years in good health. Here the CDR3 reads CASSPGQVNGYEQYF. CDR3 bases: TGCGCCAGCAGCCCAGGACAGGTGAATGGGTACGAGCAGTACTTC.